This record looks at one TCR beta chain sequence and its context. Its antigen is still unknown. The CDR3 runs 14 residues. V was clipped by 11 bases and J by 8 bases, with 21 bases between them. This entry belongs to a study of breast tumors, draining lymph nodes, adjacent tissues. Breast cancer patients provided tissue from their axillary draining lymph nodes. Study findings and constraints: Tumor repertoires ranked between lymph nodes and nontumor tissue in diversity, with V and J gene preferences. The lymph node origin of tumor T cells was framed as consistent with a hypothesis, not demonstrated. Findings are consistent with lymph node origin and intratumoral expansion of most tumor T cells. Luminal-like breast cancer showed significantly greater tumor-nontumor repertoire similarity than basal-like breast cancer did.

A single record per CDR3 protein comes from TCRdb applying MiXCR to the multiplex PCR reads. The table shows approximately 130,000 distinct CDR3 sequences, with about 22% occurring only once. The sequence was collected from a female donor with breast cancer. Some clones in this sample may be carry-over from other donors' samples. The sample was axillary lymph node tissue. This chain links TRBV12-3 or TRBV12-4 with TRBJ2-2, with D maybe TRBD1 (8 bases). The CDR3 DNA reads as TGTGCCGGCAATACCAACAGGGGGGGAGGGGAGCTGTTTTTT. Protein sequence: CAGNTNRGGGELFF.